This record looks at one T cell receptor beta chain sequence and its context. Its antigen is still unknown. CDR1 LNHDA and CDR2 SQIVND come from the germline V gene (reference sequence). Trimming left V 3 bases short and J 4 bases short, with 9 bases between. This CDR3 region has 14 residues. This entry belongs to a study of shared clonotypes between healthy human individuals. Study-wide context: Aged 18 to 49, the donors were two women and three men. Per donor, CD8 memory used one plate, CD8 naive used two, CD4 memory used three and CD4 naive used three.

Terminally differentiated effector memory CD45RA+ cells were excluded from the naive CD8 cells, which were CD45RO-negative and positively selected for CCR7. Some clones are missing from TCRdb's copy, which holds only in-frame ones; the method was immunoSEQ multiplex PCR. Of around 2,000,000 clones listed, around 93% were seen once; the top ten hold 1.7%. Whole-study results and caveats: Sorted-subset samples were not fully sequenced, rarefaction indicated.

The TCR was taken from a man aged 18 to 29 in good health. Some clones in this sample may be carry-over from other donors' samples. This chain links TRBV19 with TRBJ2-2, with D possibly TRBD2 on 5 matching bases. The material sequenced was naive CD8+ T cells from PBMCs. CDR3 bases: TGTGCCAGTAGTATGGACTCCTCCACCGGGGAGCTGTTTTTT. Protein: CASSMDSSTGELFF.